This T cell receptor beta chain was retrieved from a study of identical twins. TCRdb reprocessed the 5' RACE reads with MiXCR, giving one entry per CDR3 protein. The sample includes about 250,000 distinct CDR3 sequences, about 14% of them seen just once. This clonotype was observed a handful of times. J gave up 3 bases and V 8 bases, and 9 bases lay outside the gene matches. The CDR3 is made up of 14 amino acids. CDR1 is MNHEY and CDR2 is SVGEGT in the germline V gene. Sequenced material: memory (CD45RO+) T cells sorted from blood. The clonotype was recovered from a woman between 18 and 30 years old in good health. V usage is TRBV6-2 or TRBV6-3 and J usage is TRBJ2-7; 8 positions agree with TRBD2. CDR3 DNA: TGTGCCAGCCTTCGGTCGGGAGGGAACTACGAGCAGTACTTC. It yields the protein CASLRSGGNYEQYF.